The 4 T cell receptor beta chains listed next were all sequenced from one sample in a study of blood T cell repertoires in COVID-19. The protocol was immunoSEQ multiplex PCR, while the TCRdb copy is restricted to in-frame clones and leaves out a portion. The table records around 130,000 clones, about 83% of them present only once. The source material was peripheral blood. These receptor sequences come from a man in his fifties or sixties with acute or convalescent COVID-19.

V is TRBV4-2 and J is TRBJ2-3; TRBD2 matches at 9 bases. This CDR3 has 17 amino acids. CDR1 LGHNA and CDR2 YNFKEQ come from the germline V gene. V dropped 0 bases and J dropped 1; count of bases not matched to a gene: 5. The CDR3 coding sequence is TGTGCCAGCAGCCAAGATGCTAGCGGGATGGGCACAGATACGCAGTATTTT. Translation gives CASSQDASGMGTDTQYF.

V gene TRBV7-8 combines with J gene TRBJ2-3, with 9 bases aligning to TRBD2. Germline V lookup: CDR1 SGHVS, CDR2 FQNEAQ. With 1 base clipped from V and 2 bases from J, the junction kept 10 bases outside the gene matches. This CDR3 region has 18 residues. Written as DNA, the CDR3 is TGTGCCAGCAGCTTAGGGGGTACGGCGGGAGGGTCCACAGATACGCAGTATTTT. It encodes CASSLGGTAGGSTDTQYF.

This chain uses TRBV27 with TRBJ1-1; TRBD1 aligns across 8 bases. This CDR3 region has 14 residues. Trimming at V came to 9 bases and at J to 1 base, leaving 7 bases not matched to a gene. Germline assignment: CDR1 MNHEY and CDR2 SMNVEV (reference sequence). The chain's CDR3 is CASRWTGRNTEAFF. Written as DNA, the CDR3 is TGTGCCAGTCGCTGGACAGGGAGGAACACTGAAGCTTTCTTT.

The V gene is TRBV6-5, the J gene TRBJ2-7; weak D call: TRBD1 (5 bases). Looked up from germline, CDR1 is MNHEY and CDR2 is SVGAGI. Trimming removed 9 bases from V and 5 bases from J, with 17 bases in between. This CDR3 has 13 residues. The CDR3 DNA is TGTGCCAGTCACAGGCAGGGTCTCAACGAGCAGTACTTC. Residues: CASHRQGLNEQYF.